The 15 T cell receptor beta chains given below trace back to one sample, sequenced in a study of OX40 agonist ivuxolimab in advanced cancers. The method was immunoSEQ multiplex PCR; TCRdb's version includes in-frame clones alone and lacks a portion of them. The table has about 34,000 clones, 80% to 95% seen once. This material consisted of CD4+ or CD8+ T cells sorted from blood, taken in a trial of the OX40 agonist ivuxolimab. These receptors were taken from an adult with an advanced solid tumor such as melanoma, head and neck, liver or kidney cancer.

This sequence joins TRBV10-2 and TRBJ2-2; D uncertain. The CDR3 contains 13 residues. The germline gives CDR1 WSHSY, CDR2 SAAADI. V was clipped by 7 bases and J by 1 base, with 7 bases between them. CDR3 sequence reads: CASIPVNTGELFF. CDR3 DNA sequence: TGCGCCAGCATTCCCGTGAACACCGGGGAGCTGTTTTTT.

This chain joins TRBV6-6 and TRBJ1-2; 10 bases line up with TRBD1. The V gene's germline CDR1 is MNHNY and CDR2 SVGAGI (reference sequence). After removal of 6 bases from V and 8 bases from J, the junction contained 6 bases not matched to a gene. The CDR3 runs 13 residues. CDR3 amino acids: CASSPGQGRGYTF. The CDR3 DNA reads TGTGCCAGCAGCCCGGGACAGGGGAGAGGCTACACCTTC.

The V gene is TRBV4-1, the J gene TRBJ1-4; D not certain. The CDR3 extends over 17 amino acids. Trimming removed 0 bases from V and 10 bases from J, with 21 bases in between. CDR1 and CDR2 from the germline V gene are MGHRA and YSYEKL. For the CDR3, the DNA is TGCGCCAGCAGCCAAGAGGGATTCGGCCAGGCATTAGGAAAACTGTTTTTT. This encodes CASSQEGFGQALGKLFF.

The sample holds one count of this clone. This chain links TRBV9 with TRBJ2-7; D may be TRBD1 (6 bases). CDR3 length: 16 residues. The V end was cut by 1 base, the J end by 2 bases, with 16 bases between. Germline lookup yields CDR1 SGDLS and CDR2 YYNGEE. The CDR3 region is CASSVTPRDTTYEQYF. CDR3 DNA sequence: TGTGCCAGCAGCGTAACCCCCCGGGACACGACCTACGAGCAGTACTTC.

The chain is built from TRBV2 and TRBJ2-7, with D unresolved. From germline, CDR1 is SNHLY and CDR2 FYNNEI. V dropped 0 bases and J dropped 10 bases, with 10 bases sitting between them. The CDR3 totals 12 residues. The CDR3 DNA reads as TGTGCCAGCAGTGAAGCAGACGTGCCTCAGTACTTC. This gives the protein CASSEADVPQYF.

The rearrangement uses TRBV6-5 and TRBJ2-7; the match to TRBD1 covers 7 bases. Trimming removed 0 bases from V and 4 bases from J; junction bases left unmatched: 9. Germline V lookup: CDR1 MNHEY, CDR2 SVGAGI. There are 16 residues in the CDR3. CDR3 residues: CASSYSTDRPLYEQYF. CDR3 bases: TGTGCCAGCAGTTACTCGACGGACAGGCCACTTTACGAGCAGTACTTC.

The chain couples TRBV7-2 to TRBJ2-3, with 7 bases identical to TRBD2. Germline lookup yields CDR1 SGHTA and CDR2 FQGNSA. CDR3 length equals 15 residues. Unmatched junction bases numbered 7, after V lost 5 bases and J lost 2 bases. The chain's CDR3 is CASSRAGILTDTQYF. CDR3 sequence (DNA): TGTGCCAGCAGCCGAGCGGGGATCCTCACAGATACGCAGTATTTT.

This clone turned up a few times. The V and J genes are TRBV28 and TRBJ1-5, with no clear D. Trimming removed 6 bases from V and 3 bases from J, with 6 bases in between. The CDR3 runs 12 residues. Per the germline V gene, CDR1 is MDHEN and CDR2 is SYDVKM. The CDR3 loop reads CASSGPNQPQHF. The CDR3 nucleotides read TGTGCCAGCAGCGGACCCAATCAGCCCCAGCATTTT.

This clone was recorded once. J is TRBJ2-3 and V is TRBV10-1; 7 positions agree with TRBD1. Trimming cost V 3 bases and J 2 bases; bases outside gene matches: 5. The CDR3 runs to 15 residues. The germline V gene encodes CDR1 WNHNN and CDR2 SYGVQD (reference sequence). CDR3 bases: TGCGCCAGCAGTGACCGGGACAGAAACACAGATACGCAGTATTTT. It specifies CASSDRDRNTDTQYF.

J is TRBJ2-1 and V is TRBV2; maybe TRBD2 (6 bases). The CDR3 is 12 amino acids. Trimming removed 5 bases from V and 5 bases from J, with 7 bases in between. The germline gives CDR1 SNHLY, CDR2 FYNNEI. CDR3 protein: CASSLANNEQFF. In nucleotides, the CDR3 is TGTGCCAGCAGTCTAGCGAACAATGAGCAGTTCTTC.

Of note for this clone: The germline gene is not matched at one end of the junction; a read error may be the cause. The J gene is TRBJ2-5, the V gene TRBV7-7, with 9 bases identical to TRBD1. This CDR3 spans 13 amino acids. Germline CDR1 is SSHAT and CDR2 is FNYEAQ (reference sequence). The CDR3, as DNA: TGTGCTAGCAGCTCGGACAGGGGAGAGACCCAGTACTTC. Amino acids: CASSSDRGETQYF.

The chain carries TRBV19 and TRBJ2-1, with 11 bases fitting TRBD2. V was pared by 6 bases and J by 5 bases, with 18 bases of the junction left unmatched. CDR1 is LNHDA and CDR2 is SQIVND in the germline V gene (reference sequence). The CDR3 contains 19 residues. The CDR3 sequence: CASSETPPTSGKYDNEQFF. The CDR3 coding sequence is TGTGCCAGTAGCGAGACCCCCCCGACTAGCGGGAAGTACGACAATGAGCAGTTCTTC.

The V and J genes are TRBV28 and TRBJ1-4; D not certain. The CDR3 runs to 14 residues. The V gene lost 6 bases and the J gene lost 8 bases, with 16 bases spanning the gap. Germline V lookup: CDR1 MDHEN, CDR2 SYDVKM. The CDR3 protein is CASSPDYGWEKLFF. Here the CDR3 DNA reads TGTGCCAGCAGCCCCGATTACGGGTGGGAAAAACTGTTTTTT.

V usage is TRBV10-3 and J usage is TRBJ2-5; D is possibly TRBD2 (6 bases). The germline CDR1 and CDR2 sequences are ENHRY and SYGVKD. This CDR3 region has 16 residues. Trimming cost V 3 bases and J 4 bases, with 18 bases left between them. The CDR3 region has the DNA TGTGCCATCAGTGACTTGGGGGAGGTTGGTGGAGAGACCCAGTACTTC. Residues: CAISDLGEVGGETQYF.

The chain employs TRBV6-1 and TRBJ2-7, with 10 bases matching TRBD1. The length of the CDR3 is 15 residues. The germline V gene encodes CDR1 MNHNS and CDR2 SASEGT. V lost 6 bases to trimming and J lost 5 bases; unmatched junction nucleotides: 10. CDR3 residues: CASRERGGQGNEQYF. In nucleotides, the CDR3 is TGTGCCAGCAGGGAAAGGGGGGGACAGGGGAACGAGCAGTACTTC.